The clone carrying this T cell receptor beta chain was seen a few times. This sample was included in a study of PD-L1 blockade in urothelial cancer. Study-level information: Blood underwent analysis 3 weeks (second dose) and 6 weeks after treatment began. T cells numbered a median of 141,255 in the blood samples.

Profiling relied on immunoSEQ multiplex PCR, and the TCRdb table lists in-frame clones only, not all of them. The table includes approximately 28,000 clones, roughly 84% detected once. Time point indicated: peripheral blood 6 weeks after treatment start. Material: PBMCs, obtained around atezolizumab (anti-PD-L1) treatment. The source of this sequence is a man between 65 and 85 years old with urothelial cancer.

Here the CDR3 reads CASRGTGAGNTIYF. For the CDR3, the DNA is TGTGCCAGCAGGGGGACAGGGGCTGGAAACACCATATATTTT. This chain uses TRBV6-1 with TRBJ1-3, with 10 nucleotides matching TRBD1. CDR3 length equals 14 residues. V was clipped by 6 bases and J by 2 bases; unmatched bases: 1. Germline CDR1 and CDR2: MNHNS and SASEGT.